Listed below are T cell receptor beta chains from one sample, sequenced in a study of T-cell reconstitution after alpha-beta-depleted transplantation in children. MiXCR, run by TCRdb on the PCR reads, gives a single entry per CDR3 protein. The sample shows just over 950,000 distinct CDR3 sequences, 25% to 35% of them seen only once. The sample consisted of PBMCs, mostly from graft donor cells, taken 360 days after TCRalphabeta/CD19-depleted stem cell transplant. These receptors were obtained from a boy under three years old who had a stem cell transplant for SCID, so the T cells may come from the graft donor. CDR3s include the opening cysteine and the closing phenylalanine or tryptophan. Fields, in order: CDR3 DNA, CDR3 protein, D gene, clone size, V gene, J gene. The D gene is left open where the match is weak. Only part of the rows carry a size: once, few, many, or a class if the clone is expanded.

cdr3_nt: TGTGCCAGCAGCCCCGTAGGACAGCTCATTGCGAACACCGGGGAGCTGTTTTTT
cdr3_aa: CASSPVGQLIANTGELFF
d_call: .
clone_size: .
v_call: TRBV6-1
j_call: TRBJ2-2

cdr3_nt: TGCAGTGCTAGAGATCCGGCTAGCGGGGCCCCTAAACAGTTCTTC
cdr3_aa: CSARDPASGAPKQFF
d_call: TRBD2
clone_size: few
v_call: TRBV20-1
j_call: TRBJ2-1

cdr3_nt: TGTGCCAGCAGTCAAGACAATGACCAAGAGACCCAGTACTTC
cdr3_aa: CASSQDNDQETQYF
d_call: .
clone_size: .
v_call: TRBV9
j_call: TRBJ2-5

cdr3_nt: TGTGCCAGCAGCCCCAGGTGGGGGATGGGTGGCTACACCTTC
cdr3_aa: CASSPRWGMGGYTF
d_call: .
clone_size: few
v_call: TRBV12-3/TRBV12-4
j_call: TRBJ1-2

cdr3_nt: TGTGCCAGCAGCTCCCGGCGGGGGGGAAGTTCAGATACGCAGTATTTT
cdr3_aa: CASSSRRGGSSDTQYF
d_call: TRBD2
clone_size: .
v_call: TRBV5-6
j_call: TRBJ2-3

cdr3_nt: TGTGCCAGCAGCACCTATCCCCGGGACAGGGGCTACGAGCAGTACTTC
cdr3_aa: CASSTYPRDRGYEQYF
d_call: TRBD1
clone_size: few
v_call: TRBV13
j_call: TRBJ2-7

cdr3_nt: TGTGCCAGCAGCCGGGGGACATCGTCGAATTCACCCCTCCACTTT
cdr3_aa: CASSRGTSSNSPLHF
d_call: .
clone_size: once
v_call: TRBV7-9
j_call: TRBJ1-6

cdr3_nt: TGTGCCACCAGCAGAGTATGGGGATCGGGGGAGACCCAGTACTTC
cdr3_aa: CATSRVWGSGETQYF
d_call: .
clone_size: few
v_call: TRBV15
j_call: TRBJ2-5

cdr3_nt: TGTGCCAGCAGTTTACCCGATCAGGGACGGCACTCCTACGAGCAGTACTTC
cdr3_aa: CASSLPDQGRHSYEQYF
d_call: .
clone_size: many
v_call: TRBV28
j_call: TRBJ2-7

cdr3_nt: TGTGCCACCAGTGGGGGGGGGACGGGAGAGACCCAGTACTTC
cdr3_aa: CATSGGGTGETQYF
d_call: TRBD2
clone_size: .
v_call: TRBV24-1
j_call: TRBJ2-5

cdr3_nt: TGCAGTGCTAGAGATCAGCCGGGACAGAACTACGAGCAGTACTTC
cdr3_aa: CSARDQPGQNYEQYF
d_call: TRBD1
clone_size: few
v_call: TRBV20-1
j_call: TRBJ2-7

cdr3_nt: TGCAGTGCTAGCTCCCCAGGGGGGATTAGCAATCAGCCCCAGCATTTT
cdr3_aa: CSASSPGGISNQPQHF
d_call: TRBD1
clone_size: .
v_call: TRBV20-1
j_call: TRBJ1-5

cdr3_nt: TGTGCCAGCAGCGCAGCACAGGCCTTCTACGAGCAGTACTTC
cdr3_aa: CASSAAQAFYEQYF
d_call: .
clone_size: .
v_call: TRBV7-9
j_call: TRBJ2-7

cdr3_nt: TGTGCCAGCAGTGACTCCAGGAAAAAGAACACCGGGGAGCTGTTTTTT
cdr3_aa: CASSDSRKKNTGELFF
d_call: .
clone_size: .
v_call: TRBV6-2/TRBV6-3
j_call: TRBJ2-2

cdr3_nt: TGTGCCAGCAGCTTTGGGGGAAACCAAGAGACCCAGTACTTC
cdr3_aa: CASSFGGNQETQYF
d_call: .
clone_size: few
v_call: TRBV7-2
j_call: TRBJ2-5

cdr3_nt: TGTGCCAGCAGTTCGGTTCCCGCCAGGTATACGCAGTATTTT
cdr3_aa: CASSSVPARYTQYF
d_call: .
clone_size: .
v_call: TRBV27
j_call: TRBJ2-3

cdr3_nt: TGTGCCAGCAGTTTTCCCGCGGACGGAAACACCATATATTTT
cdr3_aa: CASSFPADGNTIYF
d_call: .
clone_size: few
v_call: TRBV12-3/TRBV12-4
j_call: TRBJ1-3

cdr3_nt: TGCGCCAGCAGCCCCTGGGGAAGGGGAGACGAGCAGTACTTC
cdr3_aa: CASSPWGRGDEQYF
d_call: .
clone_size: few
v_call: TRBV5-1
j_call: TRBJ2-7

cdr3_nt: TGCGCCAGCAGCCCCGGGACAGGGAGGGTCCACGAGCAGTACTTC
cdr3_aa: CASSPGTGRVHEQYF
d_call: TRBD1
clone_size: .
v_call: TRBV5-1
j_call: TRBJ2-7

cdr3_nt: TGTGCCAGCAGTTTAGTAGGCTACGGGGATACGCAGTATTTT
cdr3_aa: CASSLVGYGDTQYF
d_call: .
clone_size: few
v_call: TRBV12-3/TRBV12-4
j_call: TRBJ2-3

cdr3_nt: TGCAGCGTTGGGGAACAGGGAGGTGAGCAGTTCTTC
cdr3_aa: CSVGEQGGEQFF
d_call: .
clone_size: .
v_call: TRBV29-1
j_call: TRBJ2-1

cdr3_nt: TGTGCCAGCAGTTTGATCGGGGGGCGTACCGGGGAGCTGTTTTTT
cdr3_aa: CASSLIGGRTGELFF
d_call: .
clone_size: .
v_call: TRBV12-3/TRBV12-4
j_call: TRBJ2-2

cdr3_nt: TGCGCCAGCAGCTTGGTGGGAGAGAGCTATGGCTACACCTTC
cdr3_aa: CASSLVGESYGYTF
d_call: .
clone_size: .
v_call: TRBV5-1
j_call: TRBJ1-2

cdr3_nt: TGCAGCGTGGAAAGACTAGCGGGGGCCTTTAGCTCCTACAATGAGCAGTTCTTC
cdr3_aa: CSVERLAGAFSSYNEQFF
d_call: TRBD2
clone_size: few
v_call: TRBV29-1
j_call: TRBJ2-1

cdr3_nt: TGTGCCAGCAGCCTCCGGGGCTTTAACTCTGGGGCCAACGTCCTGACTTTC
cdr3_aa: CASSLRGFNSGANVLTF
d_call: .
clone_size: .
v_call: TRBV7-8
j_call: TRBJ2-6

cdr3_nt: TGTGCCAGCAGCCAGGTCCGAGCGACCGGGGAGCTGTTTTTT
cdr3_aa: CASSQVRATGELFF
d_call: .
clone_size: .
v_call: TRBV7-2
j_call: TRBJ2-2

cdr3_nt: TGTGCCATCGGTTCCGGGACAGGGTGGTACGAGCAGTACTTC
cdr3_aa: CAIGSGTGWYEQYF
d_call: TRBD1
clone_size: .
v_call: TRBV10-3
j_call: TRBJ2-7

cdr3_nt: TGTGCCAGCAGTGAATCAGGGAAAGGGGCCTCCTACGAGCAGTACTTC
cdr3_aa: CASSESGKGASYEQYF
d_call: .
clone_size: few
v_call: TRBV25-1
j_call: TRBJ2-7

cdr3_nt: TGCGCCAGCAGTTATGACATGTCCAGGGGAGAGACCCAGTACTTC
cdr3_aa: CASSYDMSRGETQYF
d_call: .
clone_size: many
v_call: TRBV5-1
j_call: TRBJ2-5

cdr3_nt: TGCGCCAGCAGCTTGACCAGAGCGGGGGCCTACACAGATACGCAGTATTTT
cdr3_aa: CASSLTRAGAYTDTQYF
d_call: TRBD2
clone_size: .
v_call: TRBV5-1
j_call: TRBJ2-3

cdr3_nt: TGTGCCAGCAGCTTAGCGGGCACAGGGGGCGCAGATACGCAGTATTTT
cdr3_aa: CASSLAGTGGADTQYF
d_call: TRBD1
clone_size: .
v_call: TRBV7-8
j_call: TRBJ2-3

cdr3_nt: TGTGCCATCACCGGGACAGGGGGTGAGCAGTTCTTC
cdr3_aa: CAITGTGGEQFF
d_call: TRBD1
clone_size: .
v_call: TRBV10-3
j_call: TRBJ2-1

cdr3_nt: TGTGCCAGCAGTTTAAACACTCACGTTACCTACGAGCAGTACTTC
cdr3_aa: CASSLNTHVTYEQYF
d_call: .
clone_size: .
v_call: TRBV12-3/TRBV12-4
j_call: TRBJ2-7

cdr3_nt: TGTGCCAGCAGTTTATCGAAGGGGGACGATGTGAGGAATGAGCAGTTCTTC
cdr3_aa: CASSLSKGDDVRNEQFF
d_call: .
clone_size: .
v_call: TRBV27
j_call: TRBJ2-1

cdr3_nt: TGCGCCAGCAGCCCGACTCTCCTCTCCTACAATGAGCAGTTCTTC
cdr3_aa: CASSPTLLSYNEQFF
d_call: .
clone_size: .
v_call: TRBV5-1
j_call: TRBJ2-1

cdr3_nt: TGTGCCAGCAGCTTGGCTATACTAGCCAAAAACATTCAGTACTTC
cdr3_aa: CASSLAILAKNIQYF
d_call: .
clone_size: .
v_call: TRBV7-2
j_call: TRBJ2-4

cdr3_nt: TGCGCCAGCAGCTTGATTCCGATAGGCCCTTTGAACACTGAAGCTTTCTTT
cdr3_aa: CASSLIPIGPLNTEAFF
d_call: .
clone_size: .
v_call: TRBV5-1
j_call: TRBJ1-1

cdr3_nt: TGCAGTGCTAGAAGGACTAGCGGGGGGACCGGGGAGCTGTTTTTT
cdr3_aa: CSARRTSGGTGELFF
d_call: TRBD2
clone_size: .
v_call: TRBV20-1
j_call: TRBJ2-2

cdr3_nt: TGCGCCAGCAGCTTTCAGGGGTTCGGAGATGAGCAGTTCTTC
cdr3_aa: CASSFQGFGDEQFF
d_call: .
clone_size: few
v_call: TRBV5-1
j_call: TRBJ2-1

cdr3_nt: TGTGCCAGCAGTTTTCGGCGGGGGGGCGGAATGTCATCGATACGCACCGGGGAGCTGTTTTTT
cdr3_aa: CASSFRRGGGMSSIRTGELFF
d_call: TRBD2
clone_size: .
v_call: TRBV28
j_call: TRBJ2-2

cdr3_nt: TGTGCCAGCAGTCTGGCCAGAAAACAAGGGGAGCTGTTTTTT
cdr3_aa: CASSLARKQGELFF
d_call: .
clone_size: .
v_call: TRBV6-2/TRBV6-3
j_call: TRBJ2-2

cdr3_nt: TGTGCCAGCAGTTTCCTAGCGGGGGGGCAAGATACGCAGTATTTT
cdr3_aa: CASSFLAGGQDTQYF
d_call: TRBD2
clone_size: .
v_call: TRBV28
j_call: TRBJ2-3

cdr3_nt: TGCGCCAGCAGCCCACCCTGGCGGGGGGCGGGCGGGGAGCTGTTTTTT
cdr3_aa: CASSPPWRGAGGELFF
d_call: TRBD2
clone_size: .
v_call: TRBV5-1
j_call: TRBJ2-2

cdr3_nt: TGTGCCAGCAGTTACGAGCCGGGGGCCGAACAGATGAAGACCCAGTACTTC
cdr3_aa: CASSYEPGAEQMKTQYF
d_call: .
clone_size: .
v_call: TRBV6-5
j_call: TRBJ2-5